Following are 16 T cell receptor beta chains from one sample sequenced in a study of blood T cell repertoires in COVID-19. Profiling relied on immunoSEQ multiplex PCR, and the TCRdb table lists in-frame clones only, not all of them. The data show about 120,000 clones, 90% seen once. The sample consisted of peripheral blood. The receptor set was obtained from a man between 45 and 60 years old with active COVID-19.

The rearrangement links TRBV23-1 to TRBJ2-7; 8 nucleotides agree with TRBD1. TRBV23-1 is flagged as an ORF with uncertain function. Trimming took 0 bases from V and 4 from J; bases not matched to a gene: 14. The CDR3 length is 18 residues. The CDR3: CASSQSTRTGTWVYEQYV. Written as DNA, the CDR3 is TGCGCCAGCAGTCAATCCACCCGGACAGGGACATGGGTATACGAGCAGTACGTC.

The rearrangement links TRBV5-4 to TRBJ2-7, with D perhaps TRBD1 (6 bases). Germline-derived CDR1 and CDR2 are SGHNT and YYREEE (reference sequence). This CDR3 has 11 amino acids. In nucleotides, the CDR3 is TGTGCCAGCAGCTTGGCCGGGACAACGGACGTC. Protein sequence: CASSLAGTTDV.

The genes are TRBV7-9 and TRBJ1-5; 7 nucleotides align to TRBD1. The CDR3 totals 16 residues. Germline V lookup: CDR1 SEHNR, CDR2 FQNEAQ (reference sequence). The J segment lost 0 bases and the V segment lost 5 bases, leaving 7 bases of the junction unmatched. The CDR3 DNA sequence: TGTGCCAGCAGCCGATCTACAGGGGCTAGCAATCAGCCCCAGCATTTT. Its translation is CASSRSTGASNQPQHF.

The chain combines TRBV15 with TRBJ1-2, with 10 nucleotides matching TRBD1. The CDR3 has 17 amino acids. Germline loops: CDR1 LNHNV, CDR2 YYDKDF (reference sequence). J lost 3 bases, V lost 3 bases, and 10 bases had no gene match. The CDR3 region has the DNA TGTGCCACCAGCAGCGGTCGGGGACAGGGGCTACACTATGGCTACACCTTC. The encoded protein is CATSSGRGQGLHYGYTF.

The V call is TRBV3-1 (or the pseudogene TRBV3-2), the J call TRBJ1-2; D remains ambiguous. With 1 base removed from V and 2 bases from J, the gap between germline ends came to 11 bases. CDR3 length: 15 residues. CDR1 is LGHDT and CDR2 is YNNKEL in the germline V gene (reference sequence). CDR3 DNA sequence: TGTGCCAGCAGCCAAGTTACGGGAGACAACTATGGCTACACCTTC. Its translation is CASSQVTGDNYGYTF.

This chain joins TRBV18 and TRBJ1-1; 12 nucleotides match TRBD1. The CDR3 length is 19 residues. V gave up 1 base and J gave up 0 bases; unmatched junction bases: 9. In germline, CDR1 is KGHSH, CDR2 LQKENI. The CDR3 is CASSPLAGTGGGMNTEAFF. CDR3 nucleotide sequence: TGTGCCAGCTCACCACTCGCCGGGACAGGGGGCGGGATGAACACTGAAGCTTTCTTT.

In this sample, this clone turned up once. The chain carries TRBV28 and TRBJ2-7; 11 nucleotides line up with TRBD1. This CDR3 is built from 15 residues. Germline V gives CDR1 MDHEN, CDR2 SYDVKM. J gave up 4 bases and V 4 bases, and 6 bases lay outside the gene matches. CDR3 DNA: TGTGCCAGCAGTTCAGGACAGGGGGCGTATTACGAGCAGTACGTC. Translation gives CASSSGQGAYYEQYV.

The chain recombines TRBV12-3 or TRBV12-4 with TRBJ1-2; no clear D. Between the trimmed V and J ends, which lost 5 bases and 3 bases, there was a span of 10 bases. CDR3 length: 13 amino acids. This CDR3 reads CASSHPGYYGYTF. As DNA, the CDR3 is TGTGCCAGCAGTCACCCAGGTTACTATGGCTACACCTTC.

This sequence joins TRBV11-2 and TRBJ1-6, with D tentatively TRBD1 (5 bases). The CDR3 consists of 16 residues. Germline loops: CDR1 SGHAT, CDR2 FQNNGV. Trimming took 6 bases from V and 1 from J, leaving 13 bases between them. The CDR3 spells CASRLQGFSYNSPLHF. The CDR3 bases are TGTGCCAGCAGACTTCAGGGTTTTTCCTATAATTCACCCCTCCACTTT.

The chain couples TRBV10-3 to TRBJ2-1, with a weak D call TRBD1 (6 bases). The CDR3 covers 14 residues. Germline loops: CDR1 ENHRY, CDR2 SYGVKD. With 4 bases removed from V and 7 bases from J, the gap between germline ends came to 14 bases. CDR3 sequence (DNA): TGTGCCATCAGTGGACAGGCCCGGAGTAATGAGCAGTTCTTC. Protein: CAISGQARSNEQFF.

As to this clone: The same CDR3 can be traced to other DNA sequences in this sample. DNA for the CDR3: TGTGCCAGTAGTATAGCGGGGGGGTTTTACAATGAGCAGTTCTTC. Amino acid sequence: CASSIAGGFYNEQFF. The rearrangement uses TRBV19 and TRBJ2-1, with 8 bases identical to TRBD2. Germline trimming cut 1 base from V and 4 bases from J; bases unmatched to any gene: 3. This CDR3 region has 15 residues. CDR1 and CDR2 (germline): LNHDA, SQIVND (reference sequence).

As for this clone: Within the sample, other DNA sequences also encode this same CDR3. The V and J genes are TRBV3-1 (or the pseudogene TRBV3-2) and TRBJ1-6, with 9 bases lining up with TRBD1. V lost 6 bases, J lost 7 bases, and 7 bases stayed unmatched. The CDR3 has 15 residues. Germline loops: CDR1 LGHDT, CDR2 YNNKEL (reference sequence). The chain's CDR3 is CASSLQGARNSPLHF. The DNA of the CDR3 is TGTGCCAGCAGTTTACAGGGGGCTAGGAATTCACCCCTCCACTTT.

The sample holds one count of this clone. CDR3 DNA: TGTGCCACCAGCAGAGGTGCGGGGCTTGGCTACACCTTC. Protein: CATSRGAGLGYTF. V gene TRBV15 combines with J gene TRBJ1-2, with D perhaps TRBD1 (5 bases). CDR3 length equals 13 residues. V lost 1 base to trimming and J lost 7 bases, with 10 bases between them. From germline, CDR1 is LNHNV and CDR2 YYDKDF (reference sequence).

This clone was picked up one time. In DNA, the CDR3 is TGCGCCAGCAGCTTGGGCGGACAGGTCGGCAATCAGCCCCAGCATTTT. Its protein is CASSLGGQVGNQPQHF. The rearrangement joins TRBV5-1 to TRBJ1-5; 7 bases map to TRBD1. V shed 0 bases and J 2 bases; nucleotides not matched to a gene: 5. Germline V lookup: CDR1 SGHRS, CDR2 YFSETQ. CDR3 length equals 16 residues. Complete variable domain (other parts from reference TRBV5-1 and TRBJ1-5): KAGVTQTPRYLIKTRGQQVTLSCSPISGHRSVSWYQQTPGQGLQFLFEYFSETQRNKGNFPGRFSGRQFSNSRSEMNVSTLELGDSALYLCASSLGGQVGNQPQHFGDGTRLSIL.

The chain links TRBV6-6 to TRBJ1-5, with TRBD1 matching over 11 bases. Trimming took 5 bases from V and 1 from J; bases not matched to a gene: 10. The CDR3 totals 18 residues. Germline values: CDR1 MNHNY, CDR2 SVGAGI (reference sequence). The DNA for the CDR3 is TGTGCCAGCAGTCGCCGGGACAGGGGGAAGGGAAGCAATCAGCCCCAGCATTTT. This encodes CASSRRDRGKGSNQPQHF.

The gene calls are TRBV7-9 and TRBJ1-2; 7 nucleotides line up with TRBD1. Germline CDR1 SEHNR, CDR2 FQNEAQ (reference sequence). The trim removed 4 bases at V and 7 bases at J, leaving 6 bases unmatched. CDR3 length equals 13 residues. Here the CDR3 DNA reads TGTGCCAGCAGCTCTTCAGGGGGAAGTGGCTACACCTTC. This codes for CASSSSGGSGYTF.